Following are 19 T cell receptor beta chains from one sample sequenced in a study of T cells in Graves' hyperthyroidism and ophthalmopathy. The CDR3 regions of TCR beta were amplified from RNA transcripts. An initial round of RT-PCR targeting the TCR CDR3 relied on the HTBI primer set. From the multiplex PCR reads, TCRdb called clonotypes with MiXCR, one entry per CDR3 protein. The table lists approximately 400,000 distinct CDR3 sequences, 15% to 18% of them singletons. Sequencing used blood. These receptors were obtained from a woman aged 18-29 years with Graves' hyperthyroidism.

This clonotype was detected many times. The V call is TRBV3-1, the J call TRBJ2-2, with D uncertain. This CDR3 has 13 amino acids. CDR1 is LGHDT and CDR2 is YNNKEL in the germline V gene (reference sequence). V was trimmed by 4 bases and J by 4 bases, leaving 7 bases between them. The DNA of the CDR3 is TGTGCCAGCAGCCCTACAAGCACCGGGGAGCTGTTTTTT. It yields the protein CASSPTSTGELFF.

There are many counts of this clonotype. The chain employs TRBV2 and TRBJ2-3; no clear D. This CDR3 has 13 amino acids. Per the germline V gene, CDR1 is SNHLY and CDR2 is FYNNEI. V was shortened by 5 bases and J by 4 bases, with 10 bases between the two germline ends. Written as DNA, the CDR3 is TGTGCCAGCAGTCCTAGGGCAGCAGATACGCAGTATTTT. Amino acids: CASSPRAADTQYF.

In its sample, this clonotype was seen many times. The chain's CDR3 is CAISTGLLMYEQYF. For the CDR3, the DNA is TGTGCCATCAGCACGGGACTCCTTATGTACGAGCAGTACTTC. The rearrangement links TRBV10-3 to TRBJ2-7; a possible D gene is TRBD2 (6 bases). This CDR3 is built from 14 residues. Deletions cut 6 bases from V and 4 bases from J, with 16 bases between. Germline CDR1 reads ENHRY; CDR2 reads SYGVKD.

CDR3 amino acids: CASSWKGGLAGNEQFF. The CDR3 region has the DNA TGTGCCAGCAGCTGGAAGGGGGGACTAGCGGGCAATGAGCAGTTCTTC. The chain carries TRBV11-2 and TRBJ2-1; 12 bases fit TRBD2. The germline gives CDR1 SGHAT, CDR2 FQNNGV. The CDR3 covers 16 residues. J lost 6 bases, V lost 4 bases, and 7 bases had no gene match.

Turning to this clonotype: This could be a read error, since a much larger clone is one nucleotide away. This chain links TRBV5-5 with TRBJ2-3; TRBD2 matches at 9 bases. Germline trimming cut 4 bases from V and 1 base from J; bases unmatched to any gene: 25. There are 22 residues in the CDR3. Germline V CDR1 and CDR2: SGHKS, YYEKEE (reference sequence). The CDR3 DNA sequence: TGTGCCAGCAGCCGCTTTTTTTCTATGGGCCGACTAGCGGTAGACGGCACAGATACGCAGTATTTT. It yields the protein CASSRFFSMGRLAVDGTDTQYF.

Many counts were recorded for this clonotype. CDR3 DNA sequence: TGTGCCAGCAGGAGAGAGGGGGGATATGGATACGAGCAGTACTTC. It yields the protein CASRREGGYGYEQYF. V gene TRBV12-3 or TRBV12-4 combines with J gene TRBJ2-7; tentatively, D is TRBD1 or TRBD2 (6 bases each). The CDR3 totals 15 residues. The V end lost 6 bases, the J end lost 4 bases, and 19 bases lay between the germline ends.

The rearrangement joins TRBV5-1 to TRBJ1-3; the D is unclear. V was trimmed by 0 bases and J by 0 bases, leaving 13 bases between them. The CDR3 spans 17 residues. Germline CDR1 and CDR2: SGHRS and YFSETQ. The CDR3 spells CASSLDEGISSGNTIYF. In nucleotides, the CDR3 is TGCGCCAGCAGCTTGGACGAGGGTATTAGCTCTGGAAACACCATATATTTT.

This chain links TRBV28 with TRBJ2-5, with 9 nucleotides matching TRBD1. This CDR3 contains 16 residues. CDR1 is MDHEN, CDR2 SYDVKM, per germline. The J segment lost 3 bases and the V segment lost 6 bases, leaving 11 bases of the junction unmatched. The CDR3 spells CASSTRDRELEETQYF. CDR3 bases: TGTGCCAGCAGCACCCGGGACAGGGAATTGGAAGAGACCCAGTACTTC. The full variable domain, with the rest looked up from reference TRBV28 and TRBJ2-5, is DVKVTQSSRYLVKRTGEKVFLECVQDMDHENMFWYRQDPGLGLRLIYFSYDVKMKEKGDIPEGYSVSREKKERFSLILESASTNQTSMYLCASSTRDRELEETQYFGPGTRLLVL.

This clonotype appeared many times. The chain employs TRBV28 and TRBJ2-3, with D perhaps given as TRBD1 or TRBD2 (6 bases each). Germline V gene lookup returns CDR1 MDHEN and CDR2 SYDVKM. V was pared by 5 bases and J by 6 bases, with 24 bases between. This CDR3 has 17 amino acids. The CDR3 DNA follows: TGTGCCAGCAGTGCCCCGGGACTCGCCGCTGACAGGGATACGCAGTATTTT. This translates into CASSAPGLAADRDTQYF. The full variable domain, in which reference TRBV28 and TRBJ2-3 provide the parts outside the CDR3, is DVKVTQSSRYLVKRTGEKVFLECVQDMDHENMFWYRQDPGLGLRLIYFSYDVKMKEKGDIPEGYSVSREKKERFSLILESASTNQTSMYLCASSAPGLAADRDTQYFGPGTRLTVL.

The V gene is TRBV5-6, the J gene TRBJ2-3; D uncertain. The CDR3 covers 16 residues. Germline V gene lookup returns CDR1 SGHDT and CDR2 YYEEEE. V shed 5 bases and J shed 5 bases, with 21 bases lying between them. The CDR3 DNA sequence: TGTGCCAGCAGTCCAAAGGGCCGATTTGGGGAAGATACGCAGTATTTT. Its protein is CASSPKGRFGEDTQYF.

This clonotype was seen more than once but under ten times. Here the CDR3 DNA reads TGTGCCAGTAGTATAGCATCAGGGGGGTGGACAGATACGCAGTATTTT. It translates to CASSIASGGWTDTQYF. The chain has TRBV19 and TRBJ2-3; a weak D match, TRBD1 (7 bases). Trimming took off 1 base at V and 3 bases at J, with 14 bases between the two ends. The CDR3 consists of 16 residues. The germline CDR1 and CDR2 sequences are LNHDA and SQIVND (reference sequence). The whole variable domain, filled in from reference TRBV19 and TRBJ2-3, reads DGGITQSPKYLFRKEGQNVTLSCEQNLNHDAMYWYRQDPGQGLRLIYYSQIVNDFQKGDIAEGYSVSREKKESFPLTVTSAQKNPTAFYLCASSIASGGWTDTQYFGPGTRLTVL.

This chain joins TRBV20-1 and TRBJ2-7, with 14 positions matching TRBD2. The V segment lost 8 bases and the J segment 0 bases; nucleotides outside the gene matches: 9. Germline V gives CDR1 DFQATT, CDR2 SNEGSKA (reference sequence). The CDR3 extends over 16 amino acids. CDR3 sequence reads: CSFTGLAGGSSYEQYF. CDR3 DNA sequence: TGCAGTTTTACTGGACTAGCGGGGGGAAGCTCCTACGAGCAGTACTTC.

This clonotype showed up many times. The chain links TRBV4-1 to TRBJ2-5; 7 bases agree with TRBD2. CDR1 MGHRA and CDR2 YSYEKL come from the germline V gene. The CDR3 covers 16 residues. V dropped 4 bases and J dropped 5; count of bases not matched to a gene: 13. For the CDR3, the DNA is TGCGCCAGCAGCCCCCCCGCGGGAGAGGGCGACGAGACCCAGTACTTC. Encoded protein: CASSPPAGEGDETQYF.

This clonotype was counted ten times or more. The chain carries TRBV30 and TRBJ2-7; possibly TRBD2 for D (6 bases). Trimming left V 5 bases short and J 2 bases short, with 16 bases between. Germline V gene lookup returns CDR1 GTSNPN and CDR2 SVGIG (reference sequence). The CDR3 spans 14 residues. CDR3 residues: CAWALGGTTYEQYF. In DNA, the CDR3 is TGTGCCTGGGCCCTGGGGGGAACGACCTACGAGCAGTACTTC.

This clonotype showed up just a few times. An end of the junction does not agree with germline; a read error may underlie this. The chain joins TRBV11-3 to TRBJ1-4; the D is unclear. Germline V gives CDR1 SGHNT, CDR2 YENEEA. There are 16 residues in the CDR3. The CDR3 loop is CASSLVPGPPNEKLLF. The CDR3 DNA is TGTGCCAGCAGCTTAGTTCCCGGGCCCCCTAATGAAAAACTGCTTTTT.

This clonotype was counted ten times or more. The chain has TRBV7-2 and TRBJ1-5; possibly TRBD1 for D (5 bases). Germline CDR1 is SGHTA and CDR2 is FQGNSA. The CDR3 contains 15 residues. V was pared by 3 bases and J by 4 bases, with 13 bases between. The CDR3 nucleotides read TGTGCCAGCAGCTTTGTCGCGGGGGGGAATCAGCCCCAGCATTTT. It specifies CASSFVAGGNQPQHF. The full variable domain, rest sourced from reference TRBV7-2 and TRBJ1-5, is GAGVSQSPSNKVTEKGKDVELRCDPISGHTALYWYRQSLGQGLEFLIYFQGNSAPDKSGLPSDRFSAERTGGSVSTLTIQRTQQEDSAVYLCASSFVAGGNQPQHFGDGTRLSIL.

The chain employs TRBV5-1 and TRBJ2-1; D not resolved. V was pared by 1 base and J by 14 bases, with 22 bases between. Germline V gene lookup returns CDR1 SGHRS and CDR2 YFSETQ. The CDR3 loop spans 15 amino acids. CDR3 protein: CASSLTVEVSTPKFF. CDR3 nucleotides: TGCGCCAGCAGCTTGACAGTGGAAGTCAGTACCCCGAAGTTCTTC.

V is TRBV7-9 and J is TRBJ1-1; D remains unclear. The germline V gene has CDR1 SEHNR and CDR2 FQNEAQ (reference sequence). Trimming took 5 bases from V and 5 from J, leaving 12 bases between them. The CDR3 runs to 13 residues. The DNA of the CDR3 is TGTGCCAGCAGCCTTTCGGTGGAGACTGAAGCTTTCTTT. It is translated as CASSLSVETEAFF. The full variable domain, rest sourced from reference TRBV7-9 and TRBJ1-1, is DTGVSQNPRHKITKRGQNVTFRCDPISEHNRLYWYRQTLGQGPEFLTYFQNEAQLEKSRLLSDRFSAERPKGSFSTLEIQRTEQGDSAMYLCASSLSVETEAFFGQGTRLTVV.

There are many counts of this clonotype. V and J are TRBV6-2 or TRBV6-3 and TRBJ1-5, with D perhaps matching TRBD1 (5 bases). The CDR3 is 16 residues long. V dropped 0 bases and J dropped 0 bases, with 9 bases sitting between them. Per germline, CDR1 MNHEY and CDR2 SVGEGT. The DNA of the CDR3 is TGTGCCAGCAGTTACTCCGGGGCCCTTAGCAATCAGCCCCAGCATTTT. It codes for CASSYSGALSNQPQHF.